This T cell receptor (beta chain) was documented in a study of blood T cell repertoires in COVID-19 (dated by TCRdb to 2020 to 2022). Background for the entire study: Samples covering the acute and convalescent phases of COVID-19 were provided by collaborators in the United States, Italy and Spain. The dataset comprised deeply sampled blood TCRbeta repertoires from subjects exposed to, actively infected with, or recovered from COVID-19. The sample metadata nearly always contained a de-identified subject ID, COVID-19 status, age in years and sex. The samples were drawn from the first 160 participants of the ongoing ImmuneRACE study and from 1,254 subjects provided by 6 global collaborators. Where available, HLA class I and class II types were obtained from metadata supplied by the sample provider rather than from assay-based typing. The repertoires were released in a freely available public database meant as a resource for research on the immune response to SARS-CoV-2. The prospective study material was composed of cDNA or gDNA derived from T cells, B-cell-depleted T cells, or PBMCs. Broad study findings and their caveats: How much clinical and demographic metadata was included differed by source and by participant, and the metadata was provided uncurated.

Whole blood was collected in K2EDTA tubes by collaborating institutions according to the institutions' own protocols. For TCRbeta analysis, collaborators shipped samples as frozen whole blood, isolated PBMCs, or DNA extracted from either of those sample types. A remark on this clone: No cognate antigen has been identified for it. Within one base of it there is no much larger clone, and no base qualities were kept.

The immunoSEQ Assay, a bias-controlled multiplex PCR, was used to amplify TCRbeta CDR3 regions from genomic DNA. Regarding the original processing steps: The number of nucleated cells in each sample was estimated from the amplification of reference gene primers within the assay. Sequence reads were collapsed and filtered to measure the absolute abundance of every unique TCRbeta CDR3 rearrangement. For each sample, productive Simpson clonality was calculated as the square root of Simpson's diversity index over productive rearrangements. TCRdb provides this immuneACCESS table in a form limited to in-frame rearrangements. Some clones are lacking; in checked studies, under half of them reflect an unresolved V gene, and why the rest are absent is not known. From that table come the V and J calls and clone size; the DNA was used to work out D and trimming. Present in this sample are 73,000 or so clones, approximately 80% of which were seen just once. Jointly, the top ten make up 5% to 7% of the sample.

The CDR3 goes from the cysteine to the phenylalanine over 12 residues. CDR3 DNA only is kept here, 36 bases in frame from base 1. The CDR1 and CDR2 encoded by the germline V gene are ENHRY and SYGVKD. The germline V end is reduced by 6 bases and the J end by 8 bases; junction bases left unmatched: 6. Sequencing was carried out using peripheral blood. The sequence derives from a woman aged 55 to 70 with acute or convalescent COVID-19. Here the chain combines TRBV10-3 and TRBJ1-2, with 7 junctional bases fitting TRBD1. The sequenced DNA: TGTGCCATCAGGGATGACAGGGAGGGCTACACCTTC. It is translated as CAIRDDREGYTF.